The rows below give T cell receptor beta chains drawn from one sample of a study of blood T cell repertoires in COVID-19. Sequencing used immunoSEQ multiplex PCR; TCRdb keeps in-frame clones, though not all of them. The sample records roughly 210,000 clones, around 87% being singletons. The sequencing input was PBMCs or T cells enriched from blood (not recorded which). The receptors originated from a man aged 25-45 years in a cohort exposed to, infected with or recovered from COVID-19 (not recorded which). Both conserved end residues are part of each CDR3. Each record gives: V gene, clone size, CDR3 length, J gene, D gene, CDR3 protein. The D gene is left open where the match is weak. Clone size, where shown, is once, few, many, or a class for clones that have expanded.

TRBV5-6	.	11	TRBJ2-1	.	CASSSTRAQFF
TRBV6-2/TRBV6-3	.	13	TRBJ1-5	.	CASSRSGGKPQHF
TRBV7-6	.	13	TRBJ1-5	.	CASSLDGLRPQHF
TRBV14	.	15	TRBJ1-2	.	CASSQETGANYGYTF
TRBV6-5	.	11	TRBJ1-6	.	CASSRNSPLHF
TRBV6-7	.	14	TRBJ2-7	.	CASSYVMESNEQYF
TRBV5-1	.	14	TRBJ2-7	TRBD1	CASSFQGAAYEQYF
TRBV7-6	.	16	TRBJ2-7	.	CASSPRFPQGPYEQYF
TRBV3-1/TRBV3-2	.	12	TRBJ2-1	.	CASSQKTGEQFF
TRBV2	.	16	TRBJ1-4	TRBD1	CARGGTGFTTNEKLFF
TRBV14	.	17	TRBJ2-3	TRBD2	CASSQGRLAMIGDTQYF
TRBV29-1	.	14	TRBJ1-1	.	CSVEVDLRGTEAFF
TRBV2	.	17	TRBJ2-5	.	CASSEALGAVNQETQYF
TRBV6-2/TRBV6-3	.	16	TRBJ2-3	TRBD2	CASSYLAGGKPDTQYF
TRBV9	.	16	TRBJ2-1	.	CASSVEGTDFKDEQFF
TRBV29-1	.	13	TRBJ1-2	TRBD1	CSVERAGGFGYTF
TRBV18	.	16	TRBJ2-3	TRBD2	CASSPTGGGSVDTQYF
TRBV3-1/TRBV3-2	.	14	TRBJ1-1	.	CASSQVEQGSEAFF
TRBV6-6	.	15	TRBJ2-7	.	CASSYLDFPSYEQYF
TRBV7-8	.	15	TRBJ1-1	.	CASSLIVGARTEAFF
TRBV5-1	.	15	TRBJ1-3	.	CASSLVAGSGNTIYF
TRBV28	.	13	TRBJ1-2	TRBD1	CASSGQANYGYTF
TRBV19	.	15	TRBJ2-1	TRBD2	CASSILAGGPNEQFF
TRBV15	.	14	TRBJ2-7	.	CATSRVLWSDEQYF
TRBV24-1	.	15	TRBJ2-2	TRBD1	CATRGQGGDTGELFF
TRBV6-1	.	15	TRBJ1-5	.	CASSDRTHPNQPQHF
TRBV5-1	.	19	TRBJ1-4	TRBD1	CASSEVDREPLATNEKLFF
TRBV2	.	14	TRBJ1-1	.	CASSEVREGTEAFF
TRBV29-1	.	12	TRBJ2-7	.	CSALGTAYEQYF
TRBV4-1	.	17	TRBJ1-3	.	CASSQEGSRAAGNTIYF
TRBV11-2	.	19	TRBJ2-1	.	CASSYWTGIGGRVFNEQFF
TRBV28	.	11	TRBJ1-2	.	CASRDFKAVAF
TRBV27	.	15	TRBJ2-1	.	CASSLGGVPYNEQFF
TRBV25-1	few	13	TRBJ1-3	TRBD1	CASSPTGGNTIYF
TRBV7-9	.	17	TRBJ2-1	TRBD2	CASSSPSAGGVYNEQFF
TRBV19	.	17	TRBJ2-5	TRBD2	CASSIEGTSGSRETQYF
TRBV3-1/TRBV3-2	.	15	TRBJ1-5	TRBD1	CASSRTGGHDQPQHF
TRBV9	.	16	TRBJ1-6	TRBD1	CASSPGQSSYNSPLHF
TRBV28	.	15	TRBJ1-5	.	CASSFTGGPWKPQHF
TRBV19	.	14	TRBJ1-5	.	CASQPTGFGQPQHF
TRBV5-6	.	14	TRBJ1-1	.	CASSFLAGAVEAFF
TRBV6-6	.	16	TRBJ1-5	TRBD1	CASTGTGGVYDQPQHF
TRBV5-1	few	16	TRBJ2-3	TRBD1	CASSFRGTGGTDTQYF
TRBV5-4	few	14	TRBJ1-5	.	CASSLGGAGQPQHF
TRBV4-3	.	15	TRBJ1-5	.	CASSPDSTRRKPQHF
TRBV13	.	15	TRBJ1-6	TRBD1	CASSLGQGVYSPLHF
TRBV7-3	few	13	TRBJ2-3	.	CASSLNYGDTQYF
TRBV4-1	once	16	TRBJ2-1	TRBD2	CASSQDRQRDENEQFF